A selection of T cell receptor beta chains follows, all from one sample in a study of beta chain features in type 1 diabetes. Assay used: immunoSEQ multiplex PCR; TCRdb lists only in-frame clones, some missing. The sample contains some 300,000 clones, approximately 8% of which appear only once. The specimen sequenced was central memory CD4+ T cells from blood. The receptors originated from a woman aged 18-29 years in good health. Both conserved end residues are part of each CDR3. The D gene is left open where the match is weak. Clone size is shown for a subset of rows, as once, few, many or a class of expanded clone.

clone size: few; J gene: TRBJ1-5; D gene: -; V gene: TRBV19; CDR3 protein: CASSIVGHSNQPQHF; CDR3 DNA: TGTGCCAGTAGTATAGTAGGGCATAGCAATCAGCCCCAGCATTTT
clone size: few; J gene: TRBJ1-5; D gene: -; V gene: TRBV29-1; CDR3 protein: CSVQDGNQPQHF; CDR3 DNA: TGCAGCGTGCAAGACGGAAATCAGCCCCAGCATTTT
clone size: few; J gene: TRBJ1-2; D gene: -; V gene: TRBV5-5; CDR3 protein: CASSTQLNYGYTF; CDR3 DNA: TGTGCCAGCAGCACCCAGCTCAACTATGGCTACACCTTC
clone size: -; J gene: TRBJ2-5; D gene: -; V gene: TRBV11-2; CDR3 protein: CASSFQGGRETQYF; CDR3 DNA: TGTGCCAGCAGCTTTCAGGGGGGCCGGGAGACCCAGTACTTC
clone size: -; J gene: TRBJ2-1; D gene: -; V gene: TRBV5-1; CDR3 protein: CASSFYYSYNEQFF; CDR3 DNA: TGCGCCAGCAGCTTTTACTACTCCTACAATGAGCAGTTCTTC
clone size: -; J gene: TRBJ1-3; D gene: TRBD1; V gene: TRBV19; CDR3 protein: CASSIRDRRNTIYF; CDR3 DNA: TGTGCCAGTAGTATCCGGGACAGAAGAAACACCATATATTTT
clone size: -; J gene: TRBJ1-5; D gene: TRBD1; V gene: TRBV14; CDR3 protein: CASSRGTGQGNQPQHF; CDR3 DNA: TGTGCCAGCAGCCGAGGGACAGGGCAGGGGAATCAGCCCCAGCATTTT
clone size: few; J gene: TRBJ2-1; D gene: -; V gene: TRBV29-1; CDR3 protein: CSVINNEQFF; CDR3 DNA: TGCAGCGTTATTAACAATGAGCAGTTCTTC
clone size: few; J gene: TRBJ1-3; D gene: -; V gene: TRBV18; CDR3 protein: CASSPPAASGNTIYF; CDR3 DNA: TGTGCCAGCTCACCGCCTGCAGCCTCTGGAAACACCATATATTTT
clone size: many; J gene: TRBJ2-2; D gene: TRBD2; V gene: TRBV7-9; CDR3 protein: CASSFFGSGRNTGELFF; CDR3 DNA: TGTGCCAGCAGCTTTTTCGGTAGCGGGCGGAACACCGGGGAGCTGTTTTTT
clone size: few; J gene: TRBJ2-3; D gene: -; V gene: TRBV14; CDR3 protein: CASSQAGSSTDTQYF; CDR3 DNA: TGTGCCAGCAGCCAAGCTGGTTCTAGCACAGATACGCAGTATTTT
clone size: few; J gene: TRBJ1-5; D gene: TRBD1; V gene: TRBV5-1; CDR3 protein: CASSLEGQGRQPQHF; CDR3 DNA: TGCGCCAGCAGCTTAGAGGGACAGGGGCGCCAGCCCCAGCATTTT
clone size: few; J gene: TRBJ1-5; D gene: -; V gene: TRBV30; CDR3 protein: CAWSMSEYQPQHF; CDR3 DNA: TGTGCCTGGAGTATGTCAGAGTATCAGCCCCAGCATTTT
clone size: -; J gene: TRBJ1-3; D gene: -; V gene: TRBV2; CDR3 protein: CASKDSGSGSGNTIYF; CDR3 DNA: TGTGCCAGCAAGGATTCGGGCAGTGGCTCTGGAAACACCATATATTTT
clone size: few; J gene: TRBJ1-5; D gene: -; V gene: TRBV7-2; CDR3 protein: CASSQGGVGSNQPQHF; CDR3 DNA: TGTGCCAGCAGCCAAGGAGGAGTCGGTAGCAATCAGCCCCAGCATTTT
clone size: many; J gene: TRBJ1-4; D gene: -; V gene: TRBV15; CDR3 protein: CATTREGEKLFF; CDR3 DNA: TGTGCCACCACTAGGGAAGGGGAAAAACTGTTTTTT
clone size: -; J gene: TRBJ1-6; D gene: TRBD1; V gene: TRBV7-2; CDR3 protein: CASSPRQGGSPLHF; CDR3 DNA: TGTGCCAGCAGCCCCCGACAGGGGGGTTCACCCCTCCACTTT
clone size: few; J gene: TRBJ1-5; D gene: TRBD1; V gene: TRBV4-1; CDR3 protein: CASSQGQGHQPQHF; CDR3 DNA: TGCGCCAGCAGCCAGGGACAGGGGCATCAGCCCCAGCATTTT
clone size: -; J gene: TRBJ2-2; D gene: -; V gene: TRBV7-2; CDR3 protein: CASSSYPLERMNTGELFF; CDR3 DNA: TGTGCCAGCAGCTCGTACCCCTTGGAACGGATGAACACCGGGGAGCTGTTTTTT